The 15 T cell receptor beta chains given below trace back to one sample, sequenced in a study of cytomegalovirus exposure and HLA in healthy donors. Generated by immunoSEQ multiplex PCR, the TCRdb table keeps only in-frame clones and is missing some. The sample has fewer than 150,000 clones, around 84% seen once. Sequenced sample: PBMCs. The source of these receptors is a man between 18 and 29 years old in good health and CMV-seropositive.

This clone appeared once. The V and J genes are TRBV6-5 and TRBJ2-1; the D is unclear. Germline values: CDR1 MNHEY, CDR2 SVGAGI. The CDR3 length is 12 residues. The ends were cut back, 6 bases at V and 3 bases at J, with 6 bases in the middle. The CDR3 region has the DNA TGTGCCAGCAGACGACTCTACAATGAGCAGTTCTTC. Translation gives CASRRLYNEQFF.

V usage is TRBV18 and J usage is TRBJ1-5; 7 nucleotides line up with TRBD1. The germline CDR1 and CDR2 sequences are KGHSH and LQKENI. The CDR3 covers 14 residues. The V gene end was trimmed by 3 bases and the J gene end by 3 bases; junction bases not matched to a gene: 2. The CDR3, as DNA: TGTGCCAGCTCACCCGGGACAGCCAATCAGCCCCAGCATTTT. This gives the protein CASSPGTANQPQHF.

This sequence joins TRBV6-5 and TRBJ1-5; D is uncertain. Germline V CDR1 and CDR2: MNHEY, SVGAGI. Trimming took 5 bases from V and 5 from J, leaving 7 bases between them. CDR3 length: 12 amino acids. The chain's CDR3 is CASSTFDQPQHF. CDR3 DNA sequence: TGTGCCAGCAGTACTTTTGATCAGCCCCAGCATTTT.

The CDR3 nucleotides read TGTGCCAGCAGCCTGATGCACAAAGTACCATACGAGCAGTACTTC. Its protein product is CASSLMHKVPYEQYF. The chain uses TRBV5-6 and TRBJ2-7; no definite D call. V dropped 4 bases and J dropped 4 bases, with 18 bases sitting between them. Germline CDR1 and CDR2: SGHDT and YYEEEE. The CDR3 length is 15 residues.

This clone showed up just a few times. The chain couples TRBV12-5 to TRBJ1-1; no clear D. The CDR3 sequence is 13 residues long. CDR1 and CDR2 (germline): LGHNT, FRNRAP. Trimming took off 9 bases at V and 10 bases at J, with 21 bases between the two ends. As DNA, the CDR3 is TGTGCTAGCATGCATCCGGGCCCAGGACTAGCTTTCTTT. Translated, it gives CASMHPGPGLAFF.

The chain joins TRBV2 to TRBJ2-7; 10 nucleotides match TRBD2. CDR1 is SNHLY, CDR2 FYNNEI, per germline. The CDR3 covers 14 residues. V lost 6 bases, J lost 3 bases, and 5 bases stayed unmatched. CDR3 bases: TGTGCCAGCAGGCTACTAGCGGGGAACTACGAGCAGTACTTC. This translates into CASRLLAGNYEQYF.

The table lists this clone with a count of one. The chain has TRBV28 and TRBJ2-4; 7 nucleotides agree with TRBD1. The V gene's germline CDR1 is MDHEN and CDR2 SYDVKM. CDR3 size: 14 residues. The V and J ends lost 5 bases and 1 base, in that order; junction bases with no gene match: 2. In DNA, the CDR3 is TGTGCCAGCAGTCCACAGGGGGCCAAAAACATTCAGTACTTC. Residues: CASSPQGAKNIQYF.

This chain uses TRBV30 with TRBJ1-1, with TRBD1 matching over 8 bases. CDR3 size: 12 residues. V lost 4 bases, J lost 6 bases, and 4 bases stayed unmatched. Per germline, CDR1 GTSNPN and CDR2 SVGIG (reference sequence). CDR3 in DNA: TGTGCCTGGATACAGGGGGGAGCTGAAGCTTTCTTT. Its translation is CAWIQGGAEAFF.

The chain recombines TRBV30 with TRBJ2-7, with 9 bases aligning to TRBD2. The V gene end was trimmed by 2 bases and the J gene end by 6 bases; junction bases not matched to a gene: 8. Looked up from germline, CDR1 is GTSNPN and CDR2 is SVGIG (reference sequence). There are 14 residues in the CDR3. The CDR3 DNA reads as TGTGCCTGGAGTAAGGTAGCGGGAGAGGGCGAGCAGTACTTC. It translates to CAWSKVAGEGEQYF.

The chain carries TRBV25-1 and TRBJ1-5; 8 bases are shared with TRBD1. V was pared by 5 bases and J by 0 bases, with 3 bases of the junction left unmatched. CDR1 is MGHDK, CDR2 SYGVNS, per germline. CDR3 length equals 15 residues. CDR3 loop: CASSRGQDSNQPQHF. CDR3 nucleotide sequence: TGTGCCAGCAGTCGGGGACAGGATAGCAATCAGCCCCAGCATTTT.

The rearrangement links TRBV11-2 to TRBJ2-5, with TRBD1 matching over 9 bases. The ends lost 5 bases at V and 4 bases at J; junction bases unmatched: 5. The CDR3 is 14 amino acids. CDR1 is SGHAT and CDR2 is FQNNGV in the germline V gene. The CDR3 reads CASSIGTGRETQYF. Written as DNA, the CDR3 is TGTGCCAGCAGCATTGGGACAGGGCGAGAGACCCAGTACTTC.

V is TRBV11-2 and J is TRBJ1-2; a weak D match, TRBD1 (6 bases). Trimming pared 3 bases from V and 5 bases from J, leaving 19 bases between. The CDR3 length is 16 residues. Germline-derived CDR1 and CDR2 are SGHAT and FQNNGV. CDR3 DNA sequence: TGTGCCAGCAGCTTCCTACAGGGCAGGGAGGGGTATGGCTACACCTTC. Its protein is CASSFLQGREGYGYTF.

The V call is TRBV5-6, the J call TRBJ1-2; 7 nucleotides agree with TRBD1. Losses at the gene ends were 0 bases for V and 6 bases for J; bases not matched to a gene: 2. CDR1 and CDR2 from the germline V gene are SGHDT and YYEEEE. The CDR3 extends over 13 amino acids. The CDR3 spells CASSLAGQHGYTF. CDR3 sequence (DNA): TGTGCCAGCAGCTTGGCGGGACAGCATGGCTACACCTTC.

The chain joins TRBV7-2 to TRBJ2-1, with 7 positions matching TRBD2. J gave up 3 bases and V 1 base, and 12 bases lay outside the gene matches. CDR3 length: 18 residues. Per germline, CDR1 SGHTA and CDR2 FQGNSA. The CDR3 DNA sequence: TGTGCCAGCAGCTTAGTGGCCCTAGCGGACGAAGGCTACAATGAGCAGTTCTTC. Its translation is CASSLVALADEGYNEQFF.

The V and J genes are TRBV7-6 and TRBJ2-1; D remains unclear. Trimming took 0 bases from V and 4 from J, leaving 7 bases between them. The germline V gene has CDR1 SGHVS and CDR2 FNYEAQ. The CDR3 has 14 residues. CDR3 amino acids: CASSLAYLYNEQFF. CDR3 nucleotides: TGTGCCAGCAGCTTAGCCTACCTTTACAATGAGCAGTTCTTC. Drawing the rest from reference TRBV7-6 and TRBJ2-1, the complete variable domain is GAGVSQSPRYKVTKRGQDVALRCDPISGHVSLYWYRQALGQGPEFLTYFNYEAQQDKSGLPNDRFSAERPEGSISTLTIQRTEQRDSAMYRCASSLAYLYNEQFFGPGTRLTVL.